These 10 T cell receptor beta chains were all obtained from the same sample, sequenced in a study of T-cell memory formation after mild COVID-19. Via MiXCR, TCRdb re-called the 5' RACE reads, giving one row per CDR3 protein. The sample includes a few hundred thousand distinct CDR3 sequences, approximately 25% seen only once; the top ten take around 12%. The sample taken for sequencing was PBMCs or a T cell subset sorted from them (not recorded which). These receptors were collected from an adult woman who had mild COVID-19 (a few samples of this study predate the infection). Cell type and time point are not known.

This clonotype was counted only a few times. CDR3 sequence (DNA): TGTGCCAGCAGGGAGACAGGGGGCAAAAACATTCAGTACTTC. It is translated as CASRETGGKNIQYF. The chain recombines TRBV2 with TRBJ2-4; TRBD1 matches 9 bases. Germline-derived CDR1 and CDR2 are SNHLY and FYNNEI. The V segment lost 6 bases and the J segment 3 bases; nucleotides outside the gene matches: 3. The CDR3 sequence is 14 residues long. The full variable domain, with the rest looked up from reference TRBV2 and TRBJ2-4, is EPEVTQTPSHQVTQMGQEVILRCVPISNHLYFYWYRQILGQKVEFLVSFYNNEISEKSEIFDDQFSVERPDGSNFTLKIRSTKLEDSAMYFCASRETGGKNIQYFGAGTRLSVL.

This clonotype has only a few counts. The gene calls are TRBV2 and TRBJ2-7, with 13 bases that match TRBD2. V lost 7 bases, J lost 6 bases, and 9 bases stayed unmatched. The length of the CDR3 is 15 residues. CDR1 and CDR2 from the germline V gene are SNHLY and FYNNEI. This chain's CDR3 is CASTVGLAGSSEQYF. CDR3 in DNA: TGTGCCAGCACCGTGGGACTAGCGGGGAGTAGCGAGCAGTACTTC.

The CDR3 bases are TGTGCCAGCAGTGGGGGGGTAAGGTATGGCTACACCTTC. Its translation: CASSGGVRYGYTF. V usage is TRBV12-3 or TRBV12-4 and J usage is TRBJ1-2; perhaps TRBD1 as D (5 bases). The CDR3 runs 13 residues. Between the trimmed V and J ends, which lost 5 bases and 5 bases, there was a span of 12 bases.

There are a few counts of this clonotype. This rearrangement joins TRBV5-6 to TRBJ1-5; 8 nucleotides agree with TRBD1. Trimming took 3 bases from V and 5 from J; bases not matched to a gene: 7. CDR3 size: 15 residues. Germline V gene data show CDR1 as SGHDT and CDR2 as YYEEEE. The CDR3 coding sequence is TGTGCCAGCAGCTACGGGACAGGCCCATATCAGCCCCAGCATTTT. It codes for CASSYGTGPYQPQHF.

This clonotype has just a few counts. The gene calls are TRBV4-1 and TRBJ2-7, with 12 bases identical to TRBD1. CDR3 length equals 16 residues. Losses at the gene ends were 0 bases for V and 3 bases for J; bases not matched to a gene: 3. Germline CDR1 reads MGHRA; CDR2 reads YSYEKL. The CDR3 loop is CASSQEGTGGLYEQYF. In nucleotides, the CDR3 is TGCGCCAGCAGCCAAGAGGGGACAGGGGGCCTCTACGAGCAGTACTTC.

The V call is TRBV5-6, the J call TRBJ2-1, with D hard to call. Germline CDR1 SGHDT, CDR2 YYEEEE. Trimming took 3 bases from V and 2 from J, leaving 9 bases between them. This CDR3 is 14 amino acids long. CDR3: CASSSATTYNEQFF. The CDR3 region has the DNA TGTGCCAGCAGCTCGGCGACAACCTACAATGAGCAGTTCTTC.

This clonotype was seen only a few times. In DNA form, the CDR3 reads TGTGCCAGCAGCTTCAGCGGGAGGCCGAAGATGCGCGAGCAGTACTTC. Translating it yields CASSFSGRPKMREQYF. The chain couples TRBV12-3 or TRBV12-4 to TRBJ2-7; TRBD2 matches at 9 bases. The trim removed 6 bases at V and 6 bases at J, leaving 15 bases unmatched. CDR3 length: 16 residues.

The chain's CDR3 is CASSLTPGSGANVLTF. CDR3 in DNA: TGTGCCAGCAGCTTAACCCCAGGGTCTGGGGCCAACGTCCTGACTTTC. The rearrangement joins TRBV7-3 to TRBJ2-6; D possibly corresponds to TRBD1 (5 bases). V was pared by 0 bases and J by 1 base, with 7 bases between. Germline V gives CDR1 SGHTA, CDR2 FQGTGA. The CDR3 contains 16 residues.

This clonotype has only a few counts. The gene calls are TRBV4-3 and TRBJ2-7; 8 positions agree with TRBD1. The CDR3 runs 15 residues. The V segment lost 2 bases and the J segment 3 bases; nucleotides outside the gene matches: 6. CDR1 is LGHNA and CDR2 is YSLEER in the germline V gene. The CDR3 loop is CASSQWTGLYYEQYF. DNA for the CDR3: TGCGCCAGCAGCCAATGGACAGGGCTTTACTACGAGCAGTACTTC.

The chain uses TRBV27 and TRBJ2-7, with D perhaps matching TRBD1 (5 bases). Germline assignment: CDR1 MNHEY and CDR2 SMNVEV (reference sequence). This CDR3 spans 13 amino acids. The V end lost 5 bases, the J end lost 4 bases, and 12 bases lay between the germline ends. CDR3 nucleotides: TGTGCCAGCAGTCGTTTTCCAGGGTACGAGCAGTACTTC. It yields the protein CASSRFPGYEQYF.